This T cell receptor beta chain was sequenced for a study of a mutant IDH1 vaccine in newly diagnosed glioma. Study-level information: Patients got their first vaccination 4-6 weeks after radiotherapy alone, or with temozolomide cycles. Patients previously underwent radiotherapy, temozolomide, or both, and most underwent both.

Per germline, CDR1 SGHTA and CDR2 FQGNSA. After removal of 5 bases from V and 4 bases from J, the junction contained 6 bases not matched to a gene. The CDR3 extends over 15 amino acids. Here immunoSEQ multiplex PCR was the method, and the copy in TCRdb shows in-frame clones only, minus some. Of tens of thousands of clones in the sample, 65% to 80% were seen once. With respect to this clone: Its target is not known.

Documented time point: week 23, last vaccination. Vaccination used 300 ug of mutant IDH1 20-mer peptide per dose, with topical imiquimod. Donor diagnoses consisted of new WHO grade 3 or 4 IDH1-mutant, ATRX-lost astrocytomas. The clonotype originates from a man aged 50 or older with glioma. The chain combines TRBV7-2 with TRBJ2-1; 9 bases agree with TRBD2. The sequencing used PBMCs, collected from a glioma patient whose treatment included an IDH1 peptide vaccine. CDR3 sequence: CASSLGGGEYNEQFF. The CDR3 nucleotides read TGTGCCAGCAGCCTTGGCGGGGGGGAGTACAATGAGCAGTTCTTC.